This note documents a single T cell receptor beta chain sequence. Its antigen remains unknown. The CDR3 is 15 residues long. Trimming pared 6 bases from V and 3 bases from J, leaving 14 bases between. Germline lookup yields CDR1 MDHEN and CDR2 SYDVKM. This sample is part of a study of CD8 T cells in ankylosing spondylitis. Findings of the study overall: Some of these motif variants have turned up before, in reports on reactive arthritis synovial fluid and blood. In peripheral blood, disease-linked CD8+ clones occurred at relatively low frequencies. Disease-linked clones were reportedly significantly enriched in matched ankylosing spondylitis synovial fluid.

Libraries for TCR beta were made by quantitative 5'-RACE with molecular barcodes. Each CDR3 protein is one row after TCRdb ran MiXCR on the 5' RACE reads. The data show some 140,000 distinct CDR3 sequences, 10% to 12% seen once. This chain joins TRBV28 and TRBJ1-4, with a weak D call TRBD1 (6 bases). Sample: blood, either unsorted or a sorted T cell fraction (not recorded which). The TCR was taken from a female donor with ankylosing spondylitis or in good health (not recorded which). CDR3 sequence reads: CASSPPGTPNEKLFF. As DNA, the CDR3 is TGTGCCAGCAGCCCCCCCGGGACACCTAATGAAAAACTGTTTTTT.